These 31 T cell receptor beta chains came from one sample sequenced in a study of cytotoxic CD8 clonotypes in ibrutinib-treated CLL. Some clones are missing from TCRdb's copy, which holds only in-frame ones; the method was immunoSEQ multiplex PCR. The sample yields tens of thousands of clones, 56% seen once. The source was PBMCs, collected after 24 months of ibrutinib treatment. These receptors all come from a human donor with chronic lymphocytic leukemia.

This clone has only a few counts. At one boundary the junction diverges from the germline segment, which might be a read error. The genes are TRBV29-1 and TRBJ1-1; unclear D gene. This CDR3 spans 12 amino acids. Germline V gene sequence: CDR1 SQVTM, CDR2 ANQGSEA. The CDR3 loop reads CSIDRVNTEAFF. CDR3 nucleotide sequence: TGCAGCATTGACCGAGTGAACACTGAAGCTTTCTTT.

There are many counts of this clone. This chain joins TRBV9 and TRBJ1-4, with D possibly matching TRBD1 (6 bases). Germline assignment: CDR1 SGDLS and CDR2 YYNGEE. Trimming shortened V by 0 bases and J by 8 bases, and 14 bases separated the two germline ends. This CDR3 is 15 amino acids long. CDR3 region: CASSVAGGGGEKLFF. The CDR3 DNA follows: TGTGCCAGCAGCGTAGCTGGAGGGGGAGGAGAAAAACTGTTTTTT.

The chain combines TRBV10-3 with TRBJ1-3, with TRBD1 as a possible D gene (5 bases). CDR1 is ENHRY and CDR2 is SYGVKD in the germline V gene. V dropped 7 bases and J dropped 7 bases, with 17 bases sitting between them. The CDR3 extends over 14 amino acids. CDR3 sequence reads: CAIKDIPSKNTIYF. DNA of the CDR3: TGTGCCATCAAGGACATCCCGTCGAAGAACACCATATATTTT.

This clone came up a few times. This chain connects TRBV28 to TRBJ1-2; no definite D call. Germline V gene sequence: CDR1 MDHEN, CDR2 SYDVKM. The CDR3 has 12 amino acids. The V and J ends lost 4 bases and 4 bases respectively, with 7 bases between them. This CDR3 is CASSSKPYGYTF. The CDR3, as DNA: TGTGCCAGCAGTTCAAAACCCTATGGCTACACCTTC.

This chain joins TRBV7-9 and TRBJ2-7; TRBD1 matches 8 bases. The length of the CDR3 is 13 residues. V gave up 5 bases and J gave up 6 bases; unmatched junction bases: 6. Looked up from germline, CDR1 is SEHNR and CDR2 is FQNEAQ (reference sequence). The CDR3 DNA reads TGTGCCAGCAGCCTGACAGGGGTCGGCGAGCAGTACGTC. It encodes CASSLTGVGEQYV.

The sample holds a few counts of this clone. The chain is built from TRBV19 and TRBJ2-3; 10 positions agree with TRBD1. V dropped 4 bases and J dropped 4; count of bases not matched to a gene: 8. CDR1 is LNHDA and CDR2 is SQIVND in the germline V gene (reference sequence). The CDR3 loop spans 16 amino acids. The CDR3 region has the DNA TGTGCCAGTAGTAGTCCCGGGACAGGGGTACCAGATACGCAGTATTTT. This sequence encodes CASSSPGTGVPDTQYF.

This clone has ten or more counts. V usage is TRBV6-1 and J usage is TRBJ1-1; no firm D call. Germline V gene sequence: CDR1 MNHNS, CDR2 SASEGT. V lost 5 bases and J lost 1, with 11 bases in between. The CDR3 sequence is 14 residues long. The CDR3 bases are TGTGCCAGCAGTATCTGGGCCCAGAACACTGAAGCTTTCTTT. Encoded protein: CASSIWAQNTEAFF.

This rearrangement joins TRBV13 to TRBJ2-7; a weak D match, TRBD2 (5 bases). The CDR3 consists of 13 residues. Germline-derived CDR1 and CDR2 are PRHDT and FYEKMQ (reference sequence). Trimming took 3 bases from V and 4 from J, leaving 10 bases between them. CDR3 bases: TGTGCCAGCAGCTTCGGGATCCCGTACGAGCAGTACGTC. Encoded protein: CASSFGIPYEQYV.

The CDR3 reads CASSPTDYGYTF. The DNA for the CDR3 is TGTGCCAGCTCACCAACGGACTATGGCTACACCTTC. The chain has TRBV18 and TRBJ1-2, with D unresolved. Per germline, CDR1 KGHSH and CDR2 LQKENI. The CDR3 covers 12 residues. The V end lost 2 bases, the J end lost 3 bases, and 4 bases lay between the germline ends.

In this sample, this clone turned up many times. The genes are TRBV9 and TRBJ2-1, with D perhaps matching TRBD2 (5 bases). Trimming removed 4 bases from V and 9 bases from J, with 17 bases in between. The CDR3 is 14 residues long. The V gene's germline CDR1 is SGDLS and CDR2 YYNGEE. Here the CDR3 reads CASSPRPGLTEQFF. The CDR3 bases are TGTGCCAGCAGCCCCCGACCGGGATTGACTGAGCAGTTCTTC. The full variable domain, in which reference TRBV9 and TRBJ2-1 provide the parts outside the CDR3, is DSGVTQTPKHLITATGQRVTLRCSPRSGDLSVYWYQQSLDQGLQFLIQYYNGEERAKGNILERFSAQQFPDLHSELNLSSLELGDSALYFCASSPRPGLTEQFFGPGTRLTVL.

The chain recombines TRBV28 with TRBJ1-6, with TRBD1 matching over 10 bases. CDR1 is MDHEN and CDR2 is SYDVKM in the germline V gene. The CDR3 has 16 residues. J lost 10 bases, V lost 6 bases, and 12 bases had no gene match. DNA for the CDR3: TGTGCCAGCAGACGACGGGACAGGGGAAAGGGCTCACCCCTCCACTTT. Translated: CASRRRDRGKGSPLHF.

This rearrangement joins TRBV6-1 to TRBJ2-5; D is ambiguous. This CDR3 region has 15 residues. V was clipped by 6 bases and J by 4 bases, with 18 bases between them. Germline V gives CDR1 MNHNS, CDR2 SASEGT. The CDR3 reads CASSEYTAVGETQYF. As DNA, the CDR3 is TGTGCCAGCAGCGAATATACAGCAGTAGGAGAGACCCAGTACTTC.

The chain employs TRBV5-6 and TRBJ1-3; D uncertain. In germline, CDR1 is SGHDT, CDR2 YYEEEE. The CDR3 spans 12 residues. V was trimmed by 0 bases and J by 5 bases, leaving 3 bases between them. CDR3 amino acids: CASSLGRNTIYF. The CDR3 DNA is TGTGCCAGCAGCTTGGGAAGAAACACCATATATTTT.

The rearrangement links TRBV29-1 to TRBJ2-4; D call uncertain. The V gene lost 4 bases and the J gene lost 0 bases, with 4 bases spanning the gap. The V gene's germline CDR1 is SQVTM and CDR2 ANQGSEA. CDR3 length: 12 residues. CDR3 nucleotide sequence: TGCAGCGTTGGGTTAGCCAAAAACATTCAGTACTTC. This translates into CSVGLAKNIQYF.

This clone appeared many times. Here the CDR3 DNA reads TGTGCCAGCAAAGCGGGTCCCACATACAATGAGCAGTTCTTC. It yields the protein CASKAGPTYNEQFF. J is TRBJ2-1 and V is TRBV6-5, with D possibly being TRBD2 (6 bases). V lost 7 bases to trimming and J lost 4 bases, with 14 bases between them. Germline V gene sequence: CDR1 MNHEY, CDR2 SVGAGI. The CDR3 has 14 residues.

This clone was recorded once. J is TRBJ2-2 and V is TRBV11-3; 12 bases map to TRBD2. CDR3 length: 18 residues. Germline V gene data show CDR1 as SGHNT and CDR2 as YENEEA. Germline trimming cut 2 bases from V and 6 bases from J; bases unmatched to any gene: 10. The CDR3 loop reads CASSLRGLAGGPPGELFF. CDR3 nucleotides: TGTGCCAGCAGCTTACGAGGTCTAGCGGGAGGGCCGCCCGGGGAGCTGTTTTTT.

J is TRBJ2-7 and V is TRBV6-5; D is unresolved. V gave up 3 bases and J gave up 1 base, with 4 bases separating them. Germline lookup yields CDR1 MNHEY and CDR2 SVGAGI. The CDR3 extends over 12 amino acids. CDR3 sequence reads: CASSYTSYEQYF. Here the CDR3 DNA reads TGTGCCAGCAGTTATACTTCCTACGAGCAGTACTTC.

The chain carries TRBV30 and TRBJ1-5; possibly TRBD1 for D (6 bases). Trimming took off 3 bases at V and 3 bases at J, with 15 bases between the two ends. Germline V lookup: CDR1 GTSNPN, CDR2 SVGIG (reference sequence). This CDR3 is 15 amino acids long. The CDR3 DNA reads as TGTGCCTGGAGCGCGCCTCAGGGGAACAATCAGCCCCAGCATTTT. Encoded protein: CAWSAPQGNNQPQHF.

This chain connects TRBV19 to TRBJ2-3, with D perhaps being TRBD1 or TRBD2 (6 bases each). The CDR3 contains 15 residues. The germline CDR1 and CDR2 sequences are LNHDA and SQIVND (reference sequence). V was shortened by 3 bases and J by 6 bases, with 16 bases between the two germline ends. This chain's CDR3 is CASSIRLWGADTQYF. The CDR3 bases are TGTGCCAGTAGTATTAGACTATGGGGGGCGGATACGCAGTATTTT.

This clone has more than one count but fewer than ten. The rearrangement joins TRBV27 to TRBJ2-1; the match to TRBD2 covers 15 bases. Trimming cost V 7 bases and J 7 bases; bases outside gene matches: 20. This CDR3 is 20 amino acids long. Germline CDR1 and CDR2: MNHEY and SMNVEV (reference sequence). CDR3 bases: TGTGCCAGCACTGCCCGCACAGCGCGGACTAGCGGGAGGGTTGCGAATGAGCAGTTCTTC. It translates to CASTARTARTSGRVANEQFF.

The table lists this clone with many counts. The chain has TRBV7-9 and TRBJ2-2, with D perhaps assigned TRBD1 or TRBD2 (5 bases each). CDR3 length equals 16 residues. V lost 1 base, J lost 0 bases, and 9 bases lay in between. Germline V gene lookup returns CDR1 SEHNR and CDR2 FQNEAQ (reference sequence). CDR3: CASSLVRGSNTGELFF. The CDR3 coding sequence is TGTGCCAGCAGCTTAGTGAGGGGATCGAACACCGGGGAGCTGTTTTTT.

This sequence joins TRBV11-2 and TRBJ1-2; D remains unclear. This CDR3 contains 16 residues. From germline, CDR1 is SGHAT and CDR2 FQNNGV. The ends were cut back, 4 bases at V and 4 bases at J, with 19 bases in the middle. The CDR3 region has the DNA TGTGCCAGCAGCTGCGGGCCAAGCAGAAAGACCTATGGCTACACCTTC. Translated, it gives CASSCGPSRKTYGYTF.

The table lists this clone with a few counts. The rearrangement joins TRBV28 to TRBJ2-1; tentative D call: TRBD2 (7 bases). Germline V gives CDR1 MDHEN, CDR2 SYDVKM. This CDR3 comprises 15 residues. V was clipped by 11 bases and J by 5 bases, with 22 bases between them. In nucleotides, the CDR3 is TGTGCCGGCCGAGGGGGGGGCGGCTTCGACAATGAGCAGTTCTTC. It yields the protein CAGRGGGGFDNEQFF. The full variable domain, completed using reference TRBV28 and TRBJ2-1, is DVKVTQSSRYLVKRTGEKVFLECVQDMDHENMFWYRQDPGLGLRLIYFSYDVKMKEKGDIPEGYSVSREKKERFSLILESASTNQTSMYLCAGRGGGGFDNEQFFGPGTRLTVL.

This clone was picked up many times. This chain links TRBV10-2 with TRBJ1-5; no reliable D call. The CDR3 is 14 amino acids. CDR1 is WSHSY and CDR2 is SAAADI in the germline V gene. V lost 6 bases to trimming and J lost 2 bases, with 11 bases between them. The CDR3, as DNA: TGCGCCAGCAGGGCGGGAGCGGGCAATCAGCCCCAGCATTTT. Residues: CASRAGAGNQPQHF.

The V gene is TRBV5-6, the J gene TRBJ2-5, with TRBD1 matching over 8 bases. The ends lost 0 bases at V and 2 bases at J; junction bases unmatched: 6. The V gene's germline CDR1 is SGHDT and CDR2 YYEEEE. This CDR3 spans 16 amino acids. The CDR3 protein is CASSLVAGGRQETQYF. CDR3 nucleotide sequence: TGTGCCAGCAGCTTGGTTGCAGGGGGCCGGCAAGAGACCCAGTACTTC.

This clone was picked up a small number of times. Additional DNA sequences in this sample encode the identical CDR3. In nucleotides, the CDR3 is TGCGCCAGCAGCTTGGAGGCTAATGAAAAACTGTTTTTT. This gives the protein CASSLEANEKLFF. The rearrangement links TRBV5-1 to TRBJ1-4; D not certain. The CDR3 covers 13 residues. Per germline, CDR1 SGHRS and CDR2 YFSETQ. V gave up 0 bases and J gave up 3 bases, with 3 bases separating them.

This chain links TRBV7-8 with TRBJ2-5, with a weak D call TRBD2 (5 bases). CDR3 length equals 18 residues. With 1 base removed from V and 0 bases from J, the gap between germline ends came to 18 bases. Germline CDR1 is SGHVS and CDR2 is FQNEAQ. The CDR3 coding sequence is TGTGCCAGCAGCTTAGGAGGTTCGGCTAGCAGATACCAAGAGACCCAGTACTTC. It encodes CASSLGGSASRYQETQYF.

V usage is TRBV19 and J usage is TRBJ2-2; D not resolved. The germline CDR1 and CDR2 sequences are LNHDA and SQIVND (reference sequence). The CDR3 totals 12 residues. V gave up 5 bases and J gave up 5 bases, with 6 bases separating them. CDR3 DNA: TGTGCCAGTAGTCTAGTTACCGGGGAGCTGTTTTTT. It encodes CASSLVTGELFF.

This clone was seen repeatedly, ten times or more. The V call is TRBV6-1, the J call TRBJ1-3, with a tentative D call TRBD1 (5 bases). This CDR3 comprises 17 residues. Germline-derived CDR1 and CDR2 are MNHNS and SASEGT. V lost 4 bases and J 0 bases, leaving 16 bases between the germline ends. The CDR3 spells CASSGAGTKSSGNTIYF. CDR3 in DNA: TGTGCCAGCAGTGGAGCCGGGACCAAAAGCTCTGGAAACACCATATATTTT.

The chain carries TRBV11-3 and TRBJ2-1; 9 bases are shared with TRBD1. The V and J ends lost 6 bases and 9 bases, in that order; junction bases with no gene match: 9. Germline V gene sequence: CDR1 SGHNT, CDR2 YENEEA. The CDR3 is 14 residues long. CDR3 DNA sequence: TGTGCCAGCAGGCCGGGACAGGGTGACGGTGAGCAGTTCTTC. As protein: CASRPGQGDGEQFF.

The sample holds one count of this clone. This CDR3 is also generated by other DNA sequences in the sample. The rearrangement links TRBV7-9 to TRBJ1-1; no definite D call. The CDR3 spans 12 residues. The V and J ends lost 2 bases and 2 bases respectively, with 3 bases between them. Looked up from germline, CDR1 is SEHNR and CDR2 is FQNEAQ (reference sequence). CDR3 amino acids: CASSLSNTEAFF. The CDR3 DNA reads as TGTGCCAGCAGCTTATCTAACACTGAAGCTTTCTTT.